This entry lists 13 T cell receptor beta chains sequenced from one sample in a study of CD8 T cells in ankylosing spondylitis. TCRdb analysed the 5' RACE reads with MiXCR anew, one entry per CDR3 protein. The data hold about 200,000 distinct CDR3 sequences, with approximately 24% observed a single time. The material sequenced was blood, either unsorted or a sorted T cell fraction (not recorded which). The receptors were sampled from a male donor with ankylosing spondylitis or in good health (not recorded which).

In this sample, this clonotype turned up a few times. The chain recombines TRBV12-3 or TRBV12-4 with TRBJ1-2; TRBD1 might be the D (5 bases). The V end lost 5 bases, the J end lost 8 bases, and 15 bases lay between the germline ends. The CDR3 has 13 amino acids. CDR3 in amino acids: CASSLLGAGGYTF. The DNA of the CDR3 is TGTGCCAGCAGTCTCCTCGGGGCGGGGGGCTACACCTTC.

The J gene is TRBJ2-5, the V gene TRBV3-1; no clear D. Between the trimmed V and J ends, which lost 3 bases and 0 bases, there was a span of 5 bases. The CDR3 covers 13 residues. The germline V gene encodes CDR1 LGHDT and CDR2 YNNKEL (reference sequence). The CDR3 region is CASSHYHQETQYF. CDR3 nucleotides: TGTGCCAGCAGCCATTATCACCAAGAGACCCAGTACTTC.

This clonotype was counted only a few times. V usage is TRBV18 and J usage is TRBJ1-4; tentative D call: TRBD1 (5 bases). Trimming cost V 3 bases and J 2 bases, with 13 bases left between them. The CDR3 length is 16 residues. Germline lookup yields CDR1 KGHSH and CDR2 LQKENI. The DNA for the CDR3 is TGTGCCAGCTCACCCCGGGAAGGGGTGACTAATGAAAAACTGTTTTTT. Protein: CASSPREGVTNEKLFF.

V gene TRBV4-3 combines with J gene TRBJ2-2, with unresolved D. The V gene lost 1 base and the J gene lost 2 bases, with 11 bases spanning the gap. Germline V gives CDR1 LGHNA, CDR2 YSLEER. The CDR3 length is 16 residues. The DNA of the CDR3 is TGCGCCAGCAGCCAAGGTGCTACGGTAAACACCGGGGAGCTGTTTTTT. Translating gives CASSQGATVNTGELFF.

V and J are TRBV5-4 and TRBJ2-1, with 9 bases aligning to TRBD1. The CDR3 runs 17 residues. Germline CDR1 reads SGHNT; CDR2 reads YYREEE (reference sequence). With 4 bases clipped from V and 2 bases from J, the junction kept 10 bases outside the gene matches. This CDR3 reads CASSSRLDRGTYNEQFF. CDR3 nucleotide sequence: TGTGCCAGCAGCAGTCGGTTGGACAGGGGTACCTACAATGAGCAGTTCTTC.

This clonotype was seen many times. The chain couples TRBV4-1 to TRBJ2-1; TRBD2 agrees at 8 bases. V lost 0 bases to trimming and J lost 10 bases; unmatched junction nucleotides: 11. The CDR3 contains 16 residues. From germline, CDR1 is MGHRA and CDR2 YSYEKL. The CDR3 nucleotides are TGCGCCAGCAGCCAAGATCAGCTAGCGGGCAGGGGCGAGCAGTTCTTC. Its translation: CASSQDQLAGRGEQFF.

This clonotype was picked up many times. The V gene is TRBV5-1, the J gene TRBJ2-5; no firm D call. CDR1 SGHRS and CDR2 YFSETQ come from the germline V gene. This CDR3 is 13 amino acids long. Trimming removed 5 bases from V and 2 bases from J, with 10 bases in between. In DNA form, the CDR3 reads TGCGCCAGCAGTTTCCAGCCACAAGAGACCCAGTACTTC. Its translation: CASSFQPQETQYF.

The CDR3 here is CASSPGQTGANVLTF. CDR3 DNA: TGTGCCAGCTCACCGGGACAGACTGGGGCCAACGTCCTGACTTTC. The chain combines TRBV18 with TRBJ2-6, with TRBD1 identical over 7 bases. Germline assignment: CDR1 KGHSH and CDR2 LQKENI. Trimming at V came to 3 bases and at J to 2 bases, leaving 1 base not matched to a gene. The CDR3 covers 15 residues.

This clonotype occurred a few times. The CDR3 sequence: CASSLASGRGSYNEQFF. The CDR3 nucleotides are TGTGCCAGCAGTCTAGCTAGCGGGCGTGGTTCCTACAATGAGCAGTTCTTC. This chain links TRBV6-2 or TRBV6-3 with TRBJ2-1, with 8 bases matching TRBD2. Per the germline V gene, CDR1 is MNHEY and CDR2 is SVGEGT. V lost 5 bases to trimming and J lost 1 base; unmatched junction nucleotides: 10. The length of the CDR3 is 17 residues.

This clonotype has more than one count but fewer than ten. V gene TRBV20-1 combines with J gene TRBJ2-1; 13 nucleotides align to TRBD2. After removal of 6 bases from V and 8 bases from J, the junction contained 10 bases not matched to a gene. The CDR3 length is 15 residues. The germline CDR1 and CDR2 sequences are DFQATT and SNEGSKA (reference sequence). The CDR3 loop is CSALGLAGITDEQFF. The DNA for the CDR3 is TGCAGTGCCCTGGGACTAGCGGGAATTACTGATGAGCAGTTCTTC.

The chain employs TRBV20-1 and TRBJ2-1; TRBD1 matches at 8 bases. The CDR3 sequence is 14 residues long. Germline V gene data show CDR1 as DFQATT and CDR2 as SNEGSKA (reference sequence). With V trimmed by 3 bases and J by 6 bases, 7 bases remained unmatched. DNA for the CDR3: TGCAGTGCTAGCCGACAGGGGTTATCCAATGAGCAGTTCTTC. This translates into CSASRQGLSNEQFF.

This clonotype was detected ten times or more. V and J are TRBV5-1 and TRBJ2-7; tentatively, D is TRBD1 or TRBD2 (5 bases each). The CDR3 is 12 amino acids. V lost 3 bases, J lost 5 bases, and 9 bases lay in between. Germline values: CDR1 SGHRS, CDR2 YFSETQ. CDR3 sequence: CASSSGLDEQYF. The CDR3 DNA is TGCGCCAGCAGCTCGGGGCTAGACGAGCAGTACTTC.

This clonotype was observed at least ten times. The CDR3 bases are TGTGCCAGCAGCTTAGCCTTTGAGTCAAATGAGCAGTTCTTC. Its protein is CASSLAFESNEQFF. The chain recombines TRBV7-2 with TRBJ2-1, with D unclear. V shed 0 bases and J shed 7 bases, with 10 bases lying between them. The CDR3 loop spans 14 amino acids. Germline V gene sequence: CDR1 SGHTA, CDR2 FQGNSA.